This is a list of T cell receptor beta chains from one sample in a study of cytomegalovirus exposure and HLA in healthy donors. TCRdb's table, derived via immunoSEQ multiplex PCR, lists solely in-frame clones and lacks some. This sample has about 180,000 clones, with over 60% found just once. Input material: PBMCs. The receptors come from a man in his forties in good health and CMV-seronegative. The CDR3 runs from the conserved cysteine through the conserved F or W. D genes are given only for firm matches. Only part of the rows carry a size: once, few, many, or a class if the clone is expanded.

j_call,v_call,d_call,clone_size,cdr3_nt,cdr3_aa
TRBJ1-6,TRBV27,-,-,TGTGCCAGCAGTTTGGAGGGGCCTTCACCCCTCCACTTT,CASSLEGPSPLHF
TRBJ1-1,TRBV6-1,-,once,TGTGCCAGCAGTGAAGCCCTAACCCAGGGGTTATCTTTCTTT,CASSEALTQGLSFF
TRBJ2-7,TRBV19,-,few,TGTGCCAGTAGTATGACAGGTCTACTTAACGAGCAGTACTTC,CASSMTGLLNEQYF
TRBJ1-1,TRBV7-6,-,-,TGTGCCAGCAGCTTACGTGAGGGAGGGACTGAAGCTTTCTTT,CASSLREGGTEAFF
TRBJ1-2,TRBV6-5,TRBD1,-,TGTGCCAGCAGTTACTCGAAGGGACAGTCATATGGCTACACCTTC,CASSYSKGQSYGYTF
TRBJ2-5,TRBV25-1,TRBD1,-,TGTGCCAGCAGTGAATATACAGGGGTGGATGAGACCCAGTACTTC,CASSEYTGVDETQYF
TRBJ1-4,TRBV19,TRBD1,-,TGTGCCAGTAGGATGACAGGGGGCGATGAAAAACTGTTTTTT,CASRMTGGDEKLFF
TRBJ1-2,TRBV5-1,-,-,TGCGCCAGCAGCTTAGGCGGGGTTGGGTATGGCTACACCTTC,CASSLGGVGYGYTF
TRBJ1-2,TRBV5-4,-,-,TGTGCCAGCAGCTTGGAGGTGCGGACGGGAGGCTACACCTTC,CASSLEVRTGGYTF
TRBJ2-3,TRBV5-4,TRBD2,-,TGTGCCAGCAGCTTACGACTAGCGGGAGGAGCAGATACGCAGTATTTT,CASSLRLAGGADTQYF
TRBJ1-1,TRBV5-4,-,-,TGTGCCAGCAGCTCGGGGGGCAGGGACGGGGGCACTGAAGCTTTCTTT,CASSSGGRDGGTEAFF
TRBJ1-2,TRBV14,TRBD1,-,TGTGCCAGCGCGTTGGGACAGGCCCCTTCCTATGGCTACACCTTC,CASALGQAPSYGYTF
TRBJ1-3,TRBV2,TRBD1,-,TGTGCCAGCAGTGTCACAGGGGGCGGAAACACCATATATTTT,CASSVTGGGNTIYF
TRBJ2-5,TRBV7-6,-,few,TGTGCCAGCAGCCTGACCGGGGACACCTACCAAGAGACCCAGTACTTC,CASSLTGDTYQETQYF
TRBJ1-1,TRBV5-8,TRBD1,-,TGTGCCAGCAGCCCCGTGGGACAGACGAACACTGAAGCTTTCTTT,CASSPVGQTNTEAFF
TRBJ2-1,TRBV2,TRBD2,few,TGTGCCAGCAGTGAAACCGGGACTAGCGTCCTGGGGGAGCAGTTCTTC,CASSETGTSVLGEQFF
TRBJ2-7,TRBV10-3,TRBD1,-,TGTGCCATCAGTGAGTCGACGGGGACAGGGCGCGAGCAGTACTTC,CAISESTGTGREQYF
TRBJ1-1,TRBV10-2,-,-,TGCGCCAGCAGTGACGGGTTGAACACTGAAGCTTTCTTT,CASSDGLNTEAFF
TRBJ2-2,TRBV7-9,TRBD1,few,TGTGCCAGCAGCATTGACAGGGGTGACACCGGGGAGCTGTTTTTT,CASSIDRGDTGELFF
TRBJ2-1,TRBV21-1,-,once,TGTGCCAGCGGTGGGACGGGGGAGATTTACAATGAGCAGTTCTTC,CASGGTGEIYNEQFF
TRBJ2-7,TRBV10-3,-,-,TGTGCCATCTTGGACACCACCTCCTACGAGCAGTACTTC,CAILDTTSYEQYF
TRBJ2-7,TRBV7-9,TRBD2,-,TGTGCCAGCAGCCCACCCTGGCTAGCGGGAACCGAGCAGTACTTC,CASSPPWLAGTEQYF
TRBJ1-5,TRBV7-9,-,-,TGTGCCAGCAGCTCGCAGGGTGGCCGCAATCAGCCCCAGCATTTT,CASSSQGGRNQPQHF
TRBJ2-5,TRBV5-4,TRBD2,once,TGTGCCAGCAGCTTTGTACTAGCGAAGGAGACCCAGTACTTC,CASSFVLAKETQYF
TRBJ2-1,TRBV18,TRBD1,few,TGTGCCAGCTCACCACTTGGACAGGTAAACAATGAGCAGTTCTTC,CASSPLGQVNNEQFF
TRBJ2-7,TRBV16,-,few,TGTGCCAGCAGCTCGCAGGGGGGACCCTACGAGCAGTACTTC,CASSSQGGPYEQYF
TRBJ1-1,TRBV5-8,TRBD1,-,TGTGCCAGCAGCCCCAGGGGGACTGAAGCTTTCTTT,CASSPRGTEAFF